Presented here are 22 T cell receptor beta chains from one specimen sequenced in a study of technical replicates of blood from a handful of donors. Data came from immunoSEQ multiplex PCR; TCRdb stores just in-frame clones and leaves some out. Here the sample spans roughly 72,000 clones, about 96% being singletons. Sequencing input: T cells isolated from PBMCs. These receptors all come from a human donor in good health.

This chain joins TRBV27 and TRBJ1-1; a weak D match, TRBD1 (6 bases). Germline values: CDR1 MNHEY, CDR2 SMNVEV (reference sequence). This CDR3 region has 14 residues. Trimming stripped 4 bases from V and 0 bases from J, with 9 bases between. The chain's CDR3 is CASSWGGLNTEAFF. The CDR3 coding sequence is TGTGCCAGCAGTTGGGGGGGCCTGAACACTGAAGCTTTCTTT.

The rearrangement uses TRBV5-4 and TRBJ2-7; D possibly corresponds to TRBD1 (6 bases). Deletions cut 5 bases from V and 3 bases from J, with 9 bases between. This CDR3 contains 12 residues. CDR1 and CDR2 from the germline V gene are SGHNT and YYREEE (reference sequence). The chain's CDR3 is CASRTGNYEQYF. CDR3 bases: TGTGCCAGCAGAACAGGGAACTACGAGCAGTACTTC.

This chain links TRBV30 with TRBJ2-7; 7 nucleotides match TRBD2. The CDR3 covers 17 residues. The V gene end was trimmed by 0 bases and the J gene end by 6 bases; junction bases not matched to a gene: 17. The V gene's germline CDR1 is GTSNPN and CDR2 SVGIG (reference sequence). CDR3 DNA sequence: TGTGCCTGGAGTGTACAAGTTCCGGCGGGAGTACTCTGCGAGCAGTACTTC. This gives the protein CAWSVQVPAGVLCEQYF.

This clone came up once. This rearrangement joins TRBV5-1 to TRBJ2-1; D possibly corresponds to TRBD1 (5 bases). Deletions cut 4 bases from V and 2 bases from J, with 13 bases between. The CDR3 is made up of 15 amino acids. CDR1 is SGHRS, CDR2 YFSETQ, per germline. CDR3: CASSGSGNPYNEQFF. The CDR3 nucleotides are TGCGCCAGCAGCGGATCAGGGAACCCCTACAATGAGCAGTTCTTC. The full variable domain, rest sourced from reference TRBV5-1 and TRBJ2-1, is KAGVTQTPRYLIKTRGQQVTLSCSPISGHRSVSWYQQTPGQGLQFLFEYFSETQRNKGNFPGRFSGRQFSNSRSEMNVSTLELGDSALYLCASSGSGNPYNEQFFGPGTRLTVL.

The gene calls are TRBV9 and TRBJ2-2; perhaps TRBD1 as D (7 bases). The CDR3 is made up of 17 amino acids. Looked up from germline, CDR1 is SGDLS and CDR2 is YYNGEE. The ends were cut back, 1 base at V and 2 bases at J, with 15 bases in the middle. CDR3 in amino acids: CASSVKSQGGNTGELFF. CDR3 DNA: TGTGCCAGCAGCGTAAAGTCCCAGGGGGGAAACACCGGGGAGCTGTTTTTT.

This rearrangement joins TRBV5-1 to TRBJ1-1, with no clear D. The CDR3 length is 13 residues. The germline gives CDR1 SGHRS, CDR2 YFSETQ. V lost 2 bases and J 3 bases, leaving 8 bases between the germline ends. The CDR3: CASSFEGYTEAFF. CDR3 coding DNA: TGCGCCAGCAGCTTCGAGGGTTACACTGAAGCTTTCTTT.

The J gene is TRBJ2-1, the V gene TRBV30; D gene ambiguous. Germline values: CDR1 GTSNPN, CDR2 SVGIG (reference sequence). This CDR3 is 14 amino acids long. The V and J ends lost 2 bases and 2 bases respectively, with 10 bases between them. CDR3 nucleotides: TGTGCCTGGAGTCTCCCGCCTACCTACAATGAGCAGTTCTTC. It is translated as CAWSLPPTYNEQFF.

The CDR3 coding sequence is TGTGCCCGCCACGGCACAGGGTCGGGCTTAGACACGCAGTATTTT. The encoded protein is CARHGTGSGLDTQYF. The J gene is TRBJ2-3, the V gene TRBV30; TRBD1 is a possible D gene (6 bases). The CDR3 has 15 amino acids. The germline V gene has CDR1 GTSNPN and CDR2 SVGIG (reference sequence). Trimming removed 8 bases from V and 9 bases from J, with 27 bases in between.

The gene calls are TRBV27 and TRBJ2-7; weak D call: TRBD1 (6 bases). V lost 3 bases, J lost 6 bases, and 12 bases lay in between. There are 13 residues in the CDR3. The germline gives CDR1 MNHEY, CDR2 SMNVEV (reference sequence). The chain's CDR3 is CASSFFPGAEQYF. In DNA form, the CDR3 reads TGTGCCAGCAGTTTTTTCCCAGGGGCCGAGCAGTACTTC.

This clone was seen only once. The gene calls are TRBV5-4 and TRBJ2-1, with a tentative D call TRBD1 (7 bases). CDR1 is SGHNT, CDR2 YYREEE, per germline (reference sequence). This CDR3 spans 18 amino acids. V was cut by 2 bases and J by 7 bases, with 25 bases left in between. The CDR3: CASSFSVSGGRIVNEQFF. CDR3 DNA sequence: TGTGCCAGCAGCTTTTCTGTTTCAGGGGGGAGGATCGTAAATGAGCAGTTCTTC.

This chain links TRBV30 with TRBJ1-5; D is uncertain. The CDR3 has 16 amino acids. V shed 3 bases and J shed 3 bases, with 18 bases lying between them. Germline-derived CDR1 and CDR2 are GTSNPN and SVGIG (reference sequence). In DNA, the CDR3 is TGTGCCTGGAGATCTAACAGCTTAGGTGCCAATCAGCCCCAGCATTTT. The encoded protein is CAWRSNSLGANQPQHF.

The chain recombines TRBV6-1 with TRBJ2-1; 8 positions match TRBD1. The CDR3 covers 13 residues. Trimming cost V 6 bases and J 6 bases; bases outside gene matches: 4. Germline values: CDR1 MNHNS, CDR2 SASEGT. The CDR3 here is CASSRDRINEQFF. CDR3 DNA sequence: TGTGCCAGCAGCCGGGACAGGATCAATGAGCAGTTCTTC.

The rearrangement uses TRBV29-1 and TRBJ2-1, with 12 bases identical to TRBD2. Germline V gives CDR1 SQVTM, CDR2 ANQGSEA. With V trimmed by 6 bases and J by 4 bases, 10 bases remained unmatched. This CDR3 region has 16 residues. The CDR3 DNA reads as TGCAGCGTGGGGTCGACTAGCGGGAGAGGTTACAATGAGCAGTTCTTC. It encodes CSVGSTSGRGYNEQFF.

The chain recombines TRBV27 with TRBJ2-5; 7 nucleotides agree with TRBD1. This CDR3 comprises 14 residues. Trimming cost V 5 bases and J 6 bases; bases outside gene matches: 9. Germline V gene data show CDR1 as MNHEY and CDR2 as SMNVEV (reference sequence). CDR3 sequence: CASSLVQGWQTQYF. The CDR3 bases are TGTGCCAGCAGTCTCGTACAGGGGTGGCAGACCCAGTACTTC.

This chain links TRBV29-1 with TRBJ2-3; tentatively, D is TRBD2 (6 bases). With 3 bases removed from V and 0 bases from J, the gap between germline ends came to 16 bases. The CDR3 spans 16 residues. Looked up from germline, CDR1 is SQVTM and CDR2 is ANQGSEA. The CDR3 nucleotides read TGCAGCGTTGACGGGGAGGAGACCGCTAGCACAGATACGCAGTATTTT. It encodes CSVDGEETASTDTQYF.

CDR3 coding DNA: TGTGCCAGCAGCGTAGGAGGAGCGGGCAGGGAGACCCAGTACTTC. This sequence encodes CASSVGGAGRETQYF. The rearrangement joins TRBV9 to TRBJ2-5; tentatively, D is TRBD2 (6 bases). With 0 bases removed from V and 5 bases from J, the gap between germline ends came to 14 bases. The CDR3 loop spans 15 amino acids. Germline CDR1 reads SGDLS; CDR2 reads YYNGEE.

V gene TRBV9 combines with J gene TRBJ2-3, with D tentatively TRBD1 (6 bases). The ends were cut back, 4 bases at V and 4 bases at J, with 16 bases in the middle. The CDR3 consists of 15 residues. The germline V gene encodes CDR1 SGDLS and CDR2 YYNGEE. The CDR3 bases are TGTGCCAGCAGCCCCACAGGGTTGGTGGCAGATACGCAGTATTTT. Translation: CASSPTGLVADTQYF. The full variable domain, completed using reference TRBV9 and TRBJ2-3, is DSGVTQTPKHLITATGQRVTLRCSPRSGDLSVYWYQQSLDQGLQFLIQYYNGEERAKGNILERFSAQQFPDLHSELNLSSLELGDSALYFCASSPTGLVADTQYFGPGTRLTVL.

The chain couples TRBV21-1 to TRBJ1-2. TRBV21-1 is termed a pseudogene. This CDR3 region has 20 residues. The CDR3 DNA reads TGTGCCAGCAGCAAAGCACGTCACATAAACCCTGGGGGGCGGGGGAACGGCTACACCTTC. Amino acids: CASSKARHINPGGRGNGYTF.

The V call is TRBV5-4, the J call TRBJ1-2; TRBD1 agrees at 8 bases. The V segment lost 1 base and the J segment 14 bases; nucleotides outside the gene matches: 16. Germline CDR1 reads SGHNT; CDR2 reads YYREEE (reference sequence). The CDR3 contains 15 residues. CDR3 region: CASSLNIATGERKTF. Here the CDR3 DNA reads TGTGCCAGCAGCTTGAATATTGCGACAGGGGAAAGAAAGACCTTC. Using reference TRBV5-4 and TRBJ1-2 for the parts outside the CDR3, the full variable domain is ETGVTQSPTHLIKTRGQQVTLRCSSQSGHNTVSWYQQALGQGPQFIFQYYREEENGRGNFPPRFSGLQFPNYSSELNVNALELDDSALYLCASSLNIATGERKTFGSGTRLTVV.

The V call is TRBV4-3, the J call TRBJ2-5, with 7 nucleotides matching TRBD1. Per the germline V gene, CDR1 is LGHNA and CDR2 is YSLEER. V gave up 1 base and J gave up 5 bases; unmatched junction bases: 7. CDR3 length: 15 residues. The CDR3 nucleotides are TGCGCCAGCAGCCAAGGAGGGGGCGCCCAGGAGACCCAGTACTTC. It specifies CASSQGGGAQETQYF.

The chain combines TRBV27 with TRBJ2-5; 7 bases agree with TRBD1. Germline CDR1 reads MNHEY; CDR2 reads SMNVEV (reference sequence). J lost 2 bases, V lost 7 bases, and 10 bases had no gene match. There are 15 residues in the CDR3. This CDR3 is CASTLRTGAQETQYF. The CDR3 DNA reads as TGTGCCAGCACCCTACGGACAGGAGCACAAGAGACCCAGTACTTC.

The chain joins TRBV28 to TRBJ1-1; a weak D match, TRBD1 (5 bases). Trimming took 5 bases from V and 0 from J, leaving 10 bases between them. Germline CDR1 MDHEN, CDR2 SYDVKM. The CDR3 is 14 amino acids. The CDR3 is CASSTGELNTEAFF. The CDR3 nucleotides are TGTGCCAGCAGTACGGGGGAACTGAACACTGAAGCTTTCTTT.